Reported below is one TCR beta chain. Its antigen is not known. These data are taken from a study of a mutant IDH1 vaccine in newly diagnosed glioma. The ends lost 1 base at V and 6 bases at J; junction bases unmatched: 5. The CDR3 is 14 amino acids. Looked up from germline, CDR1 is SGHTA and CDR2 is FQGNSA. Time point specified: week 35, safety follow-up. Vaccination comprised doses that each held 300 ug of mutant IDH1 20-mer peptide, plus topical imiquimod. The protocol was immunoSEQ multiplex PCR, while the TCRdb copy is restricted to in-frame clones and leaves out a portion. The table records under 35,000 clones, about four fifths of them present only once.

The sequence derives from a man over 45 with glioma. This sequence joins TRBV7-2 and TRBJ2-7; 8 nucleotides line up with TRBD2. This sample comprised PBMCs, obtained from a glioma patient whose treatment included an IDH1 peptide vaccine. The CDR3 sequence is CASSLGSSGFEQYF. The CDR3 nucleotides are TGTGCCAGCAGCTTAGGATCTAGCGGGTTCGAGCAGTACTTC. The full variable domain, its missing parts supplied by reference TRBV7-2 and TRBJ2-7, is GAGVSQSPSNKVTEKGKDVELRCDPISGHTALYWYRQSLGQGLEFLIYFQGNSAPDKSGLPSDRFSAERTGGSVSTLTIQRTQQEDSAVYLCASSLGSSGFEQYFGPGTRLTVT.